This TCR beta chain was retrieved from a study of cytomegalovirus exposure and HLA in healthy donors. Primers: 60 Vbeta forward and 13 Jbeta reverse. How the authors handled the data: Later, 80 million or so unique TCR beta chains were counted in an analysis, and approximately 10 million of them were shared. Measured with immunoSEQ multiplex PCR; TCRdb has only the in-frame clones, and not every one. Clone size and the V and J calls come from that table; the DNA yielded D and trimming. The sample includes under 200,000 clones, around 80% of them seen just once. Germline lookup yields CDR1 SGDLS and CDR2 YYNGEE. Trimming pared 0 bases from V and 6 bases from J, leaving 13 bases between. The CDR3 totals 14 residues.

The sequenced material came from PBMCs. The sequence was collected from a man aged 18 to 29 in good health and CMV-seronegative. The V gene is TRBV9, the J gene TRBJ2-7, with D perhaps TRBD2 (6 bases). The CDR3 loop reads CASSVVAAEGEQYF. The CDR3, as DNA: TGTGCCAGCAGCGTAGTAGCGGCGGAAGGCGAGCAGTACTTC.